These 26 T cell receptor beta chains originate from one sample sequenced in a study of blood T cell repertoires in COVID-19. Produced via immunoSEQ multiplex PCR; TCRdb's table is partial and in-frame only. The data hold approximately 50,000 clones, with roughly 87% observed a single time. The sequenced sample was peripheral blood. The receptors stem from a human donor in a cohort sampled during active COVID-19.

This clone has a single count. The chain joins TRBV28 to TRBJ1-5; D call uncertain. Per the germline V gene, CDR1 is MDHEN and CDR2 is SYDVKM. Trimming pared 4 bases from V and 4 bases from J, leaving 8 bases between. The CDR3 runs to 13 residues. The CDR3 protein is CASSSARNQPQHF. The DNA for the CDR3 is TGTGCCAGCAGTTCCGCTCGGAATCAGCCCCAGCATTTT. Based on the CDR3 plus reference TRBV28 and TRBJ1-5, the full variable domain is DVKVTQSSRYLVKRTGEKVFLECVQDMDHENMFWYRQDPGLGLRLIYFSYDVKMKEKGDIPEGYSVSREKKERFSLILESASTNQTSMYLCASSSARNQPQHFGDGTRLSIL.

The chain combines TRBV19 with TRBJ2-3; 7 bases are a match to TRBD2. This CDR3 region has 17 residues. With 5 bases clipped from V and 3 bases from J, the junction kept 14 bases outside the gene matches. CDR1 LNHDA and CDR2 SQIVND come from the germline V gene (reference sequence). DNA of the CDR3: TGTGCCAGTAGTGGTGGCGGGAGAGGATTGAAGACAGATACGCAGTATTTT. Translation: CASSGGGRGLKTDTQYF.

The rearrangement links TRBV21-1 to TRBJ1-2; the listed D gene, TRBD1, was not tested against the DNA. TRBV21-1 is annotated as a pseudogene. The CDR3 has 10 amino acids. CDR3 sequence: CARNRAGYTF. Written as DNA, the CDR3 is TGTGCCAGGAACAGGGCGGGCTACACCTTC.

The V gene is TRBV19, the J gene TRBJ2-6; D perhaps matches TRBD1 (5 bases). The CDR3 is made up of 16 amino acids. Trimming took off 3 bases at V and 4 bases at J, with 13 bases between the two ends. Looked up from germline, CDR1 is LNHDA and CDR2 is SQIVND (reference sequence). The CDR3 nucleotides are TGTGCCAGTAGTATGCAGGGTATGTGGGGGGCCAACGTCCTGACTTTC. Protein: CASSMQGMWGANVLTF. Full variable domain (outside the CDR3, taken from reference TRBV19 and TRBJ2-6): DGGITQSPKYLFRKEGQNVTLSCEQNLNHDAMYWYRQDPGQGLRLIYYSQIVNDFQKGDIAEGYSVSREKKESFPLTVTSAQKNPTAFYLCASSMQGMWGANVLTFGAGSRLTVL.

This chain uses TRBV30 with TRBJ1-1, with 8 positions matching TRBD1. This CDR3 is 13 amino acids long. V trimming: 5 bases; J trimming: 6 bases; junction bases outside the gene matches: 8. Germline CDR1 GTSNPN, CDR2 SVGIG (reference sequence). The DNA of the CDR3 is TGTGCCTGGGCTTTTACAGGGGGGGCTGAAGCTTTCTTT. Translating it yields CAWAFTGGAEAFF.

The genes are TRBV6-2 or TRBV6-3 and TRBJ2-3; 13 nucleotides line up with TRBD2. CDR1 is MNHEY and CDR2 is SVGEGT in the germline V gene. The CDR3 has 17 residues. Losses at the gene ends were 6 bases for V and 3 bases for J; bases not matched to a gene: 9. CDR3 sequence (DNA): TGTGCCAGCAGCACAGGGACTAGCGGGACGTGGACAGATACGCAGTATTTT. Protein: CASSTGTSGTWTDTQYF.

The chain combines TRBV5-1 with TRBJ1-2; no firm D call. V was trimmed by 1 base and J by 3 bases, leaving 10 bases between them. The CDR3 length is 14 residues. Germline V gives CDR1 SGHRS, CDR2 YFSETQ. CDR3: CASSLTVEDYGYTF. The CDR3 coding sequence is TGCGCCAGCAGCTTGACAGTGGAAGACTATGGCTACACCTTC. The full variable domain, completed using reference TRBV5-1 and TRBJ1-2, is KAGVTQTPRYLIKTRGQQVTLSCSPISGHRSVSWYQQTPGQGLQFLFEYFSETQRNKGNFPGRFSGRQFSNSRSEMNVSTLELGDSALYLCASSLTVEDYGYTFGSGTRLTVV.

The chain uses TRBV27 and TRBJ1-2, with 10 bases matching TRBD1. This CDR3 has 17 residues. Trimming removed 6 bases from V and 0 bases from J; junction bases left unmatched: 10. The V gene's germline CDR1 is MNHEY and CDR2 SMNVEV (reference sequence). The CDR3 spells CASSKEGQGKSNYGYTF. The CDR3 coding sequence is TGTGCCAGCAGCAAAGAGGGACAGGGGAAATCTAACTATGGCTACACCTTC.

The chain carries TRBV2 and TRBJ1-4, with D tentatively TRBD1 (6 bases). Between the trimmed V and J ends, which lost 5 bases and 1 base, there was a span of 11 bases. Germline CDR1 SNHLY, CDR2 FYNNEI. The CDR3 length is 15 residues. This chain's CDR3 is CASSPLQGTNEKLFF. Here the CDR3 DNA reads TGTGCCAGCAGTCCTTTACAGGGAACTAATGAAAAACTGTTTTTT.

This chain uses TRBV19 with TRBJ1-5, with 8 bases that match TRBD1. The CDR3 is 17 residues long. Germline trimming cut 4 bases from V and 1 base from J; bases unmatched to any gene: 9. CDR1 and CDR2 from the germline V gene are LNHDA and SQIVND (reference sequence). This CDR3 is CASSRQQGVSSNQPQHF. For the CDR3, the DNA is TGTGCCAGTAGTAGGCAACAGGGGGTCTCCAGCAATCAGCCCCAGCATTTT.

The gene calls are TRBV5-4 and TRBJ2-7; 7 nucleotides agree with TRBD2. Trimming removed 2 bases from V and 2 bases from J; junction bases left unmatched: 7. Looked up from germline, CDR1 is SGHNT and CDR2 is YYREEE (reference sequence). There are 15 residues in the CDR3. CDR3 nucleotides: TGTGCCAGCAGCTTAGAATCGGGAGGAACCTACGAGCAGTACTTC. This encodes CASSLESGGTYEQYF.

This chain uses TRBV3-1 (or the pseudogene TRBV3-2) with TRBJ2-3; 11 bases agree with TRBD2. CDR1 is LGHDT and CDR2 is YNNKEL in the germline V gene (reference sequence). The CDR3 covers 16 residues. V was pared by 1 base and J by 2 bases, with 2 bases of the junction left unmatched. The CDR3, as DNA: TGTGCCAGCAGCCAAGTAGCGGGAGGGACCACAGATACGCAGTATTTT. Translating it yields CASSQVAGGTTDTQYF.

The gene calls are TRBV28 and TRBJ2-1; 10 bases are a match to TRBD2. The CDR3 is 16 amino acids. Germline CDR1 MDHEN, CDR2 SYDVKM. The V gene end was trimmed by 4 bases and the J gene end by 2 bases; junction bases not matched to a gene: 5. CDR3 sequence reads: CASSSTTSGAYNEQFF. Here the CDR3 DNA reads TGTGCCAGCAGTTCAACCACTAGCGGGGCCTACAATGAGCAGTTCTTC.

The sample holds one count of this clone. The V call is TRBV3-1 (or the pseudogene TRBV3-2), the J call TRBJ2-5, with TRBD2 as a possible D gene (6 bases). V was cut by 5 bases and J by 1 base, with 23 bases left in between. The CDR3 is made up of 18 amino acids. Germline V gene data show CDR1 as LGHDT and CDR2 as YNNKEL (reference sequence). The CDR3 spells CASSKGTGIRRAQETQYF. The CDR3 nucleotides read TGTGCCAGCAGCAAGGGAACCGGGATAAGGAGGGCCCAAGAGACCCAGTACTTC.

The chain is built from TRBV5-1 and TRBJ2-1, with 8 bases aligning to TRBD2. The CDR3 length is 21 residues. Germline CDR1 and CDR2: SGHRS and YFSETQ. With 0 bases clipped from V and 2 bases from J, the junction kept 19 bases outside the gene matches. The CDR3 protein is CASSLASATSGGKDAYNEQFF. The CDR3 nucleotides are TGCGCCAGCAGCTTGGCGAGCGCTACTAGCGGAGGGAAGGACGCCTACAATGAGCAGTTCTTC. Full variable domain (rest looked up from reference TRBV5-1 and TRBJ2-1): KAGVTQTPRYLIKTRGQQVTLSCSPISGHRSVSWYQQTPGQGLQFLFEYFSETQRNKGNFPGRFSGRQFSNSRSEMNVSTLELGDSALYLCASSLASATSGGKDAYNEQFFGPGTRLTVL.

This chain joins TRBV12-3 or TRBV12-4 and TRBJ2-1; D gene uncertain. This CDR3 is built from 12 residues. Trimming stripped 6 bases from V and 6 bases from J, with 9 bases between. Here the CDR3 DNA reads TGTGCCAGCAGGGCTAGTCTCAATGAGCAGTTCTTC. Its translation: CASRASLNEQFF.

The rearrangement uses TRBV2 and TRBJ2-5; D is unclear. The germline V gene encodes CDR1 SNHLY and CDR2 FYNNEI. Trimming took off 4 bases at V and 1 base at J, with 10 bases between the two ends. CDR3 length equals 14 residues. The CDR3 DNA reads TGTGCCAGCAGTGTATTGAGCGCCCAAGAGACCCAGTACTTC. Translated, it gives CASSVLSAQETQYF.

The chain combines TRBV9 with TRBJ2-1; the match to TRBD2 covers 12 bases. Germline-derived CDR1 and CDR2 are SGDLS and YYNGEE. This CDR3 has 16 amino acids. V shed 3 bases, J shed 8 bases, and the junction held 9 bases outside the gene matches. The CDR3: CASSAMTSGRFHEQFF. DNA for the CDR3: TGTGCCAGCAGCGCCATGACTAGCGGGAGATTCCATGAGCAGTTCTTC.

V and J are TRBV27 and TRBJ1-6; D may be TRBD1 (5 bases). Germline V CDR1 and CDR2: MNHEY, SMNVEV (reference sequence). The CDR3 runs 14 residues. Trimming left V 7 bases short and J 12 bases short, with 19 bases between. The CDR3 loop is CASTKLTAGGPLHF. The CDR3 region has the DNA TGTGCCAGCACCAAACTGACGGCCGGGGGACCCCTCCACTTT.

The rearrangement links TRBV6-5 to TRBJ2-7; 8 bases line up with TRBD1. J lost 1 base, V lost 2 bases, and 7 bases had no gene match. CDR3 length equals 16 residues. The germline CDR1 and CDR2 sequences are MNHEY and SVGAGI. The CDR3 reads CASSYGPGQASYEQYF. The DNA for the CDR3 is TGTGCCAGCAGTTACGGTCCGGGACAGGCGTCCTACGAGCAGTACTTC.

The V gene is TRBV19, the J gene TRBJ2-7; perhaps TRBD1 as D (5 bases). The CDR3 loop spans 13 amino acids. V was shortened by 7 bases and J by 5 bases, with 15 bases between the two germline ends. Per the germline V gene, CDR1 is LNHDA and CDR2 is SQIVND (reference sequence). CDR3 amino acids: CASKGWGRNEQYF. The CDR3 DNA reads TGTGCCAGTAAGGGGTGGGGCCGGAACGAGCAGTACTTC.

This chain joins TRBV30 and TRBJ2-3; 7 bases map to TRBD1. There are 18 residues in the CDR3. Trimming took 3 bases from V and 5 from J; bases not matched to a gene: 20. Per germline, CDR1 GTSNPN and CDR2 SVGIG (reference sequence). Written as DNA, the CDR3 is TGTGCCTGGAGCCCAGACCCCAGACAGGGAAGGAACGGAGATACGCAGTATTTT. Translated, it gives CAWSPDPRQGRNGDTQYF.

The V gene is TRBV28, the J gene TRBJ2-7; TRBD1 matches at 7 bases. J was trimmed by 4 bases and V by 7 bases; bases with no gene match: 7. Germline-derived CDR1 and CDR2 are MDHEN and SYDVKM. The CDR3 spans 13 residues. The CDR3 sequence: CASKDRDRYEQYF. The CDR3 coding sequence is TGTGCCAGCAAAGACAGGGATAGATACGAGCAGTACTTC.

The rearrangement joins TRBV6-5 to TRBJ2-6, with TRBD2 matching over 7 bases. Per germline, CDR1 MNHEY and CDR2 SVGAGI. The CDR3 totals 14 residues. Losses at the gene ends were 10 bases for V and 2 bases for J; bases not matched to a gene: 5. CDR3 protein: CAIGGVAGANVLTF. The DNA for the CDR3 is TGTGCCATTGGGGGGGTGGCTGGGGCCAACGTCCTGACTTTC.

This sequence joins TRBV4-3 and TRBJ2-7; 9 bases agree with TRBD2. Germline CDR1 LGHNA, CDR2 YSLEER. CDR3 size: 16 residues. J lost 2 bases, V lost 2 bases, and 7 bases had no gene match. The CDR3, as DNA: TGCGCCAGCAGCCAACAATCGCCTAGCGGGACCTACGAGCAGTACTTC. Translation gives CASSQQSPSGTYEQYF.

The CDR3, as DNA: TGTGCCATCACACGGGAGGGCCCTCGGAATGAGCAGTTCTTC. It is translated as CAITREGPRNEQFF. This chain connects TRBV10-3 to TRBJ2-1; 8 bases align to TRBD2. CDR3 length: 14 residues. V lost 7 bases and J lost 7; bases outside the gene matches: 9. CDR1 and CDR2 from the germline V gene are ENHRY and SYGVKD.